Each of the 22 T cell receptor beta chains below was sequenced from the same sample in a study of beta chain features in type 1 diabetes. The authors reverse transcribed all of the isolated RNA, so sequencing captured expressed TCRB transcripts. TCRdb's copy holds only in-frame clones and misses some; the assay was immunoSEQ multiplex PCR. The table lists some 150,000 clones, roughly a tenth of them singletons. Sequenced sample: central memory CD4+ T cells from blood. These receptors were taken from a man aged 18-30 years in good health.

This clone was seen a handful of times. This chain connects TRBV6-1 to TRBJ1-6; the D is unclear. V gave up 4 bases and J gave up 3 bases, with 13 bases separating them. CDR3 length: 16 amino acids. Germline CDR1 and CDR2: MNHNS and SASEGT. The CDR3 spells CASSGANSDYNSPLHF. CDR3 in DNA: TGTGCCAGCAGTGGAGCCAACAGTGACTATAATTCACCCCTCCACTTT.

A few counts support this clone. The chain is built from TRBV27 and TRBJ1-2, with 7 positions matching TRBD1. Germline CDR1 and CDR2: MNHEY and SMNVEV (reference sequence). V dropped 6 bases and J dropped 2; count of bases not matched to a gene: 3. CDR3 length: 13 amino acids. CDR3 sequence reads: CASRGQRNYGYTF. The CDR3 nucleotides read TGTGCCAGCAGGGGACAGAGAAACTATGGCTACACCTTC.

This clone appeared a few times. A junction end diverges from the germline sequence, so it may reflect a read error. J is TRBJ2-1 and V is TRBV7-2; 15 bases are shared with TRBD2. The V gene's germline CDR1 is SGHTA and CDR2 FQGNSA. This CDR3 comprises 18 residues. The CDR3 DNA reads as TGTGCCAGCAGCTACGGGACTAGCGGGGGGACCCGTGCCAATGGGCAGTTCTTC. Protein product: CASSYGTSGGTRANGQFF.

This clone has only a few counts. The chain is built from TRBV2 and TRBJ1-5; the D is unclear. Trimming took 6 bases from V and 1 from J, leaving 7 bases between them. This CDR3 is 13 amino acids long. From germline, CDR1 is SNHLY and CDR2 FYNNEI. The CDR3 sequence is CASSAQSNQPQHF. The CDR3 DNA reads TGTGCCAGCAGCGCACAGAGCAATCAGCCCCAGCATTTT.

The genes are TRBV5-1 and TRBJ2-1, with 9 nucleotides matching TRBD1. Trimming cost V 6 bases and J 5 bases; bases outside gene matches: 9. CDR3 length equals 15 residues. In germline, CDR1 is SGHRS, CDR2 YFSETQ. CDR3 nucleotides: TGCGCCAGCAACACCGGGACAGGGTTCAACAATGAGCAGTTCTTC. Its translation: CASNTGTGFNNEQFF.

This clone was counted ten times or more. The V call is TRBV5-4, the J call TRBJ1-2; D remains ambiguous. Germline V gene sequence: CDR1 SGHNT, CDR2 YYREEE (reference sequence). The CDR3 is 14 amino acids. V lost 0 bases to trimming and J lost 0 bases, with 6 bases between them. The CDR3 region has the DNA TGTGCCAGCAGCTTGGGAGGAGCTAACTATGGCTACACCTTC. Amino acid sequence: CASSLGGANYGYTF.

This clone showed up just a few times. The chain joins TRBV15 to TRBJ2-2; 7 positions match TRBD2. CDR1 is LNHNV, CDR2 YYDKDF, per germline (reference sequence). V shed 0 bases, J shed 3 bases, and the junction held 4 bases outside the gene matches. The CDR3 covers 16 residues. The CDR3 spells CATSRDSRGDTGELFF. CDR3 coding DNA: TGTGCCACCAGCAGAGATTCCCGGGGGGACACCGGGGAGCTGTTTTTT.

J is TRBJ2-5 and V is TRBV30; possible D gene TRBD2, 5 bases. The V gene lost 3 bases and the J gene lost 5 bases, with 16 bases spanning the gap. The CDR3 is 14 amino acids. CDR1 GTSNPN and CDR2 SVGIG come from the germline V gene (reference sequence). This CDR3 is CAWSLRGRRETQYF. CDR3 nucleotide sequence: TGTGCCTGGAGCCTCCGGGGTCGGCGGGAGACCCAGTACTTC.

The gene calls are TRBV4-3 and TRBJ2-6, with D uncertain. The germline V gene has CDR1 LGHNA and CDR2 YSLEER. The CDR3 spans 15 residues. Between the trimmed V and J ends, which lost 1 base and 3 bases, there was a span of 7 bases. The CDR3 DNA reads TGCGCCAGCAGCCAAGCGGCGGTTGGGGCCAACGTCCTGACTTTC. It is translated as CASSQAAVGANVLTF.

The rearrangement links TRBV5-6 to TRBJ2-5, with D hard to call. Germline values: CDR1 SGHDT, CDR2 YYEEEE. This CDR3 contains 13 residues. V shed 2 bases and J shed 5 bases, with 10 bases lying between them. The DNA of the CDR3 is TGTGCCAGCAGCTTTGTAGCCGGGGAGACCCAGTACTTC. It specifies CASSFVAGETQYF. Supplemented by reference TRBV5-6 and TRBJ2-5, the full variable domain reads DAGVTQSPTHLIKTRGQQVTLRCSPKSGHDTVSWYQQALGQGPQFIFQYYEEEERQRGNFPDRFSGHQFPNYSSELNVNALLLGDSALYLCASSFVAGETQYFGPGTRLLVL.

This chain connects TRBV5-1 to TRBJ1-6; perhaps TRBD1 as D (5 bases). The ends were cut back, 4 bases at V and 4 bases at J, with 12 bases in the middle. Germline V gene lookup returns CDR1 SGHRS and CDR2 YFSETQ. The CDR3 sequence is 15 residues long. The CDR3 here is CASSESTEYNSPLHF. The DNA for the CDR3 is TGCGCCAGCAGCGAATCGACAGAGTATAATTCACCCCTCCACTTT.

This rearrangement joins TRBV6-5 to TRBJ1-2; 9 positions match TRBD1. CDR3 size: 14 residues. The ends lost 7 bases at V and 4 bases at J; junction bases unmatched: 7. The germline V gene has CDR1 MNHEY and CDR2 SVGAGI. CDR3 nucleotide sequence: TGTGCCAGCAAACCGGGACAGGGCCGCTATGGCTACACCTTC. Amino acids: CASKPGQGRYGYTF.

The chain uses TRBV30 and TRBJ1-5; TRBD1 matches 8 bases. Looked up from germline, CDR1 is GTSNPN and CDR2 is SVGIG (reference sequence). The CDR3 covers 13 residues. Germline trimming cut 3 bases from V and 7 bases from J; bases unmatched to any gene: 5. The chain's CDR3 is CAWRDRADQPQHF. The CDR3 DNA is TGTGCCTGGAGGGACAGGGCAGACCAGCCCCAGCATTTT.

This clone turned up a few times. This CDR3 is also generated by other DNA sequences in the sample. The V call is TRBV9, the J call TRBJ2-1; 7 bases map to TRBD2. Looked up from germline, CDR1 is SGDLS and CDR2 is YYNGEE. The CDR3 runs 15 residues. V lost 0 bases to trimming and J lost 7 bases; unmatched junction nucleotides: 7. CDR3 amino acids: CASSVDGQGLNEQFF. In DNA, the CDR3 is TGTGCCAGCAGCGTAGACGGGCAGGGACTAAATGAGCAGTTCTTC.

The chain is built from TRBV30 and TRBJ2-7; a possible D gene is TRBD2 (6 bases). V was pared by 5 bases and J by 6 bases, with 26 bases between. Germline V gene lookup returns CDR1 GTSNPN and CDR2 SVGIG (reference sequence). CDR3 size: 16 residues. CDR3 bases: TGTGCCTGGGGCCGAGATATTGGACTAAAACTAAGCGAGCAGTACTTC. This gives the protein CAWGRDIGLKLSEQYF.

V usage is TRBV7-8 and J usage is TRBJ1-6, with TRBD1 as a possible D gene (5 bases). Trimming took off 6 bases at V and 8 bases at J, with 14 bases between the two ends. This CDR3 comprises 14 residues. Germline V lookup: CDR1 SGHVS, CDR2 FQNEAQ. DNA for the CDR3: TGTGCCAGCAGAACCCCAGGGTTCCATTCACCCCTCCACTTT. Residues: CASRTPGFHSPLHF.

In this sample, this clone turned up a few times. The chain is built from TRBV5-6 and TRBJ2-4, with 8 bases matching TRBD1. Germline lookup yields CDR1 SGHDT and CDR2 YYEEEE. Trimming removed 4 bases from V and 3 bases from J; junction bases left unmatched: 9. This CDR3 has 16 residues. The CDR3: CASSISNTGGKNIQYF. The CDR3 coding sequence is TGTGCCAGCAGCATAAGCAATACAGGGGGCAAAAACATTCAGTACTTC.

This chain connects TRBV11-2 to TRBJ2-2; D may be TRBD2 (5 bases). Trimming took 4 bases from V and 6 from J, leaving 12 bases between them. This CDR3 has 14 residues. The germline CDR1 and CDR2 sequences are SGHAT and FQNNGV. The CDR3 coding sequence is TGTGCCAGCAGCTCGAACCTAGCCCCCGGGGAGCTGTTTTTT. Translated: CASSSNLAPGELFF. The whole variable domain, remainder taken from reference TRBV11-2 and TRBJ2-2, is EAGVAQSPRYKIIEKRQSVAFWCNPISGHATLYWYQQILGQGPKLLIQFQNNGVVDDSQLPKDRFSAERLKGVDSTLKIQPAKLEDSAVYLCASSSNLAPGELFFGEGSRLTVL.

The chain has TRBV5-1 and TRBJ2-1, with 8 bases fitting TRBD2. CDR3 length: 15 residues. V lost 7 bases to trimming and J lost 8 bases; unmatched junction nucleotides: 14. CDR1 and CDR2 (germline): SGHRS, YFSETQ. The CDR3 loop reads CASEIGSGVVDEQFF. The CDR3 DNA follows: TGCGCCAGCGAGATTGGTAGCGGGGTTGTCGATGAGCAGTTCTTC.

The chain joins TRBV7-3 to TRBJ2-5; 8 nucleotides agree with TRBD2. The V gene end was trimmed by 5 bases and the J gene end by 5 bases; junction bases not matched to a gene: 7. Germline V gives CDR1 SGHTA, CDR2 FQGTGA. CDR3 length: 14 residues. Here the CDR3 reads CASSPGGGLETQYF. CDR3 sequence (DNA): TGTGCCAGCAGCCCGGGGGGGGGCTTGGAGACCCAGTACTTC.

The V call is TRBV9, the J call TRBJ1-4; 7 bases map to TRBD1. CDR3 size: 15 residues. Per germline, CDR1 SGDLS and CDR2 YYNGEE. The V gene end was trimmed by 2 bases and the J gene end by 8 bases; junction bases not matched to a gene: 9. As DNA, the CDR3 is TGTGCCAGCAGCGTCCAGACAGGGCCGGGAGAAAAACTGTTTTTT. Protein sequence: CASSVQTGPGEKLFF.

The chain couples TRBV2 to TRBJ1-4; a weak D match, TRBD1 (6 bases). The CDR3 loop spans 15 amino acids. V was clipped by 6 bases and J by 2 bases, with 13 bases between them. Germline CDR1 and CDR2: SNHLY and FYNNEI. CDR3 in amino acids: CASRGASGTNEKLFF. The DNA for the CDR3 is TGTGCCAGCAGGGGGGCAAGCGGTACTAATGAAAAACTGTTTTTT.